The present TCR beta chain was sequenced within a study of cytomegalovirus exposure and HLA in healthy donors. Study-wide points: In a later analysis, TCR beta V- and J-gene trimming showed a link to a missense DCLRE1C variant.

As to this clone: Antigen unknown.

PCR involved 60 Vbeta and 13 Jbeta primers. Clones were read by immunoSEQ multiplex PCR, and TCRdb kept only the in-frame ones, dropping some. Of roughly 160,000 clones listed, around 77% were seen once; the top ten hold 1.5% to 2%. This CDR3 has 14 residues. After removal of 3 bases from V and 0 bases from J, the junction contained 2 bases not matched to a gene. Germline V gene data show CDR1 as SGDLS and CDR2 as YYNGEE. Despite likely unrecorded immune exposures, the donors were nominally healthy at the time of sampling. The sequencing sample was made of PBMCs. The chain is built from TRBV9 and TRBJ1-1; 7 nucleotides align to TRBD1. This sequence was found in a woman in her twenties or thirties in good health and CMV-seronegative. This chain's CDR3 is CASSAGQLNTEAFF. For the CDR3, the DNA is TGTGCCAGCAGCGCGGGACAGCTGAACACTGAAGCTTTCTTT.